This record concerns one T cell receptor (beta chain) sequence. People who had autoimmune disease history or systemic immunosuppression were excluded. The repertoire was sequenced with immunoSEQ multiplex PCR; TCRdb's copy has only in-frame clones and lacks some. This sample carries about 71,000 clones, about 73% of them seen once, and the ten largest clones take roughly 5.4%. This record belongs to a study of OX40 agonist ivuxolimab in advanced cancers. Across the study: Ivuxolimab doses were 0.01, 0.1, 0.3, 1.5, 3 or 10 mg/kg every 2 weeks. Past anti-PD-1, anti-PD-L1 or anti-CTLA-4 therapy was accepted, and 40% had received some. The diagnoses of dose-escalation patients were hepatocellular carcinoma, melanoma, renal cell or head and neck cancer.

The CDR3 is 14 amino acids. V shed 0 bases and J 6 bases; nucleotides not matched to a gene: 5. CDR1 and CDR2 from the germline V gene are SGHTA and FQGNSA. The input for sequencing was CD4+ or CD8+ T cells sorted from blood, taken in a trial of the OX40 agonist ivuxolimab. The gene calls are TRBV7-2 and TRBJ2-7, with 7 bases aligning to TRBD1. The origin of this receptor is an adult with an advanced solid tumor such as melanoma, head and neck, liver or kidney cancer. DNA of the CDR3: TGTGCCAGCAGCTTAGCCCGACAGGGTGGCGAGCAGTACTTC. Protein: CASSLARQGGEQYF.